The 19 T cell receptor beta chains below all came from one sample that was sequenced in a study of T cell repertoires in aging, cancer and after chemotherapy. TCR beta rearrangements were amplified from peripheral blood genomic DNA. A mixed TRB-A/B primer pool amplified rearranged TRB by multiplex touch-down PCR. TCRdb re-called the multiplex PCR reads with MiXCR, one entry per CDR3 protein. The sample shows about 5,600 distinct CDR3 sequences, around 30% of them seen only once. What was sequenced was blood. The source of these receptors is a human donor with a solid tumor.

The chain employs TRBV5-4 and TRBJ2-7; the D gene is possibly TRBD1 (5 bases). The CDR3 spans 14 residues. V lost 0 bases and J 2 bases, leaving 9 bases between the germline ends. Germline values: CDR1 SGHNT, CDR2 YYREEE (reference sequence). The CDR3 DNA reads as TGTGCCAGCAGCTTGGTTGACAGCCCCTACGAGCAGTACTTC. Translating gives CASSLVDSPYEQYF. Supplemented by reference TRBV5-4 and TRBJ2-7, the full variable domain reads ETGVTQSPTHLIKTRGQQVTLRCSSQSGHNTVSWYQQALGQGPQFIFQYYREEENGRGNFPPRFSGLQFPNYSSELNVNALELDDSALYLCASSLVDSPYEQYFGPGTRLTVT.

This clonotype is medium-sized by share. The rearrangement links TRBV20-1 to TRBJ2-7, with D perhaps TRBD2 (6 bases). The CDR3 spans 13 residues. Germline V gene lookup returns CDR1 DFQATT and CDR2 SNEGSKA (reference sequence). The V and J ends lost 1 base and 2 bases respectively, with 9 bases between them. The CDR3 nucleotides are TGCAGTGCTAGAGGGGGGGTTCCCTACGAGCAGTACTTC. Its protein product is CSARGGVPYEQYF.

The V call is TRBV12-3 or TRBV12-4, the J call TRBJ1-1, with TRBD1 identical over 8 bases. J gave up 6 bases and V 3 bases, and 6 bases lay outside the gene matches. CDR3 length equals 14 residues. CDR3 region: CASSLSQGAAEAFF. Written as DNA, the CDR3 is TGTGCCAGCAGTTTGAGCCAGGGGGCCGCTGAAGCTTTCTTT.

This clonotype was observed a few times. The chain recombines TRBV5-4 with TRBJ2-7; 8 bases are a match to TRBD2. V lost 0 bases and J lost 9; bases outside the gene matches: 11. The CDR3 runs to 15 residues. Looked up from germline, CDR1 is SGHNT and CDR2 is YYREEE (reference sequence). CDR3 in amino acids: CASSLVAGGRQRQYF. CDR3 nucleotide sequence: TGTGCCAGCAGCTTGGTGGCGGGAGGACGACAGCGGCAGTACTTC. Together with reference TRBV5-4 and TRBJ2-7, the CDR3 gives the full variable domain: ETGVTQSPTHLIKTRGQQVTLRCSSQSGHNTVSWYQQALGQGPQFIFQYYREEENGRGNFPPRFSGLQFPNYSSELNVNALELDDSALYLCASSLVAGGRQRQYFGPGTRLTVT.

This clonotype turned up a few times. The rearrangement uses TRBV7-9 and TRBJ1-1, with TRBD1 as a possible D gene (5 bases). Trimming stripped 2 bases from V and 10 bases from J, with 11 bases between. The CDR3 consists of 12 residues. Germline CDR1 is SEHNR and CDR2 is FQNEAQ (reference sequence). For the CDR3, the DNA is TGTGCCAGCAGCTTAAGTTTGGGGGGAGCTTTCTTT. It yields the protein CASSLSLGGAFF.

The V call is TRBV7-3, the J call TRBJ1-1; D gene unclear. This CDR3 spans 13 amino acids. Looked up from germline, CDR1 is SGHTA and CDR2 is FQGTGA. Trimming took 2 bases from V and 7 from J, leaving 11 bases between them. CDR3 coding DNA: TGTGCCAGCAGCTTAGGCCCGGATGGTGAAGCTTTCTTT. Encoded protein: CASSLGPDGEAFF.

In its sample, this clonotype ranks as large. The chain employs TRBV19 and TRBJ2-7; 10 bases match TRBD2. The CDR3 covers 14 residues. Trimming removed 3 bases from V and 10 bases from J; junction bases left unmatched: 9. CDR1 is LNHDA and CDR2 is SQIVND in the germline V gene (reference sequence). This CDR3 reads CASSIVWTSGFQYF. For the CDR3, the DNA is TGTGCCAGTAGTATCGTGTGGACTAGCGGATTTCAGTACTTC.

This clonotype has more than one count but fewer than ten. The chain links TRBV12-3 or TRBV12-4 to TRBJ1-2, with D hard to call. The CDR3 spans 13 residues. The germline V and J ends were trimmed by 5 bases and 3 bases, with 10 bases remaining between them. The CDR3 nucleotides read TGTGCCAGCAGTCCGGACGGGGACTATGGCTACACCTTC. It codes for CASSPDGDYGYTF.

This clonotype has a handful of counts. The V call is TRBV20-1, the J call TRBJ2-5; the D is unclear. The CDR3 contains 14 residues. Looked up from germline, CDR1 is DFQATT and CDR2 is SNEGSKA (reference sequence). V lost 5 bases to trimming and J lost 0 bases, with 13 bases between them. The CDR3, as DNA: TGCAGTGCTCCTTCGTGGTCGCACCAAGAGACCCAGTACTTC. Its translation: CSAPSWSHQETQYF.

This clonotype turned up a few times. The V and J genes are TRBV12-3 or TRBV12-4 and TRBJ2-2; weak D call: TRBD1 (5 bases). The CDR3 consists of 14 residues. The V end lost 3 bases, the J end lost 4 bases, and 9 bases lay between the germline ends. CDR3 DNA sequence: TGTGCCAGCAGTTTCACAGGTCCCACCGGGGAGCTGTTTTTT. Translation: CASSFTGPTGELFF.

J is TRBJ1-6 and V is TRBV27; 8 bases align to TRBD1. Trimming cost V 3 bases and J 7 bases; bases outside gene matches: 5. The CDR3 sequence is 15 residues long. Germline assignment: CDR1 MNHEY and CDR2 SMNVEV (reference sequence). The CDR3 here is CASSFPRGQNSPLHF. The CDR3 nucleotides are TGTGCCAGCAGTTTTCCCAGGGGGCAAAATTCACCCCTCCACTTT.

This chain connects TRBV27 to TRBJ1-5, with TRBD1 as a possible D gene (6 bases). In germline, CDR1 is MNHEY, CDR2 SMNVEV (reference sequence). V was cut by 2 bases and J by 0 bases, with 14 bases left in between. The CDR3 spans 17 residues. In DNA form, the CDR3 reads TGTGCCAGCAGTTTAGGGGGCGGTTGGAATAGCAATCAGCCCCAGCATTTT. Translation: CASSLGGGWNSNQPQHF.

This chain connects TRBV5-5 to TRBJ1-6; D gene ambiguous. Germline V CDR1 and CDR2: SGHKS, YYEKEE (reference sequence). Between the trimmed V and J ends, which lost 0 bases and 0 bases, there was a span of 13 bases. There are 18 residues in the CDR3. CDR3 protein: CASSLGLPRSSYNSPLHF. The CDR3 DNA reads TGTGCCAGCAGCTTGGGGTTACCCAGGAGCTCCTATAATTCACCCCTCCACTTT.

V usage is TRBV24-1 and J usage is TRBJ1-1; D possibly corresponds to TRBD1 (6 bases). Germline V gene data show CDR1 as KGHDR and CDR2 as SFDVKD. V lost 2 bases and J 6 bases, leaving 9 bases between the germline ends. This CDR3 has 13 amino acids. This CDR3 is CATSDWDIPEAFF. As DNA, the CDR3 is TGTGCCACCAGTGATTGGGACATCCCTGAAGCTTTCTTT.

The chain carries TRBV6-5 and TRBJ2-7; the D gene is possibly TRBD1 (6 bases). V gave up 7 bases and J gave up 6 bases, with 16 bases separating them. CDR1 MNHEY and CDR2 SVGAGI come from the germline V gene. The CDR3 consists of 13 residues. The CDR3 protein is CASISFRGGEQYF. The CDR3 bases are TGTGCCAGCATTTCATTCCGAGGGGGCGAGCAGTACTTC.

This chain uses TRBV28 with TRBJ1-5; no clear D. The germline gives CDR1 MDHEN, CDR2 SYDVKM. Trimming stripped 6 bases from V and 5 bases from J, with 17 bases between. The CDR3 is 15 residues long. Here the CDR3 reads CASSYPSEGDQPQHF. In DNA form, the CDR3 reads TGTGCCAGCAGCTATCCTTCCGAGGGAGATCAGCCCCAGCATTTT.

This clonotype is termed medium-sized. The chain combines TRBV29-1 with TRBJ2-7; D is uncertain. This CDR3 has 13 amino acids. The V and J ends lost 6 bases and 7 bases respectively, with 19 bases between them. Germline assignment: CDR1 SQVTM and CDR2 ANQGSEA. The CDR3 protein is CSVLGTVSWEQYF. The CDR3 nucleotides are TGCAGCGTCCTCGGAACTGTGTCTTGGGAGCAGTACTTC.

By share, this clonotype ranks as medium-sized. The chain recombines TRBV30 with TRBJ2-7, with a tentative D call TRBD2 (6 bases). In germline, CDR1 is GTSNPN, CDR2 SVGIG (reference sequence). The CDR3 is made up of 15 amino acids. Trimming left V 0 bases short and J 2 bases short, with 14 bases between. The chain's CDR3 is CAWSVGVGGAYEQYF. The CDR3 DNA reads TGTGCCTGGAGTGTAGGTGTGGGAGGCGCCTACGAGCAGTACTTC.

As concerns this clonotype: A much more abundant neighbour one base away suggests this may be a read error. V and J are TRBV6-5 and TRBJ1-6; D not certain. Trimming cost V 6 bases and J 3 bases, with 12 bases left between them. Germline V gene sequence: CDR1 MNHEY, CDR2 SVGAGI. The CDR3 has 15 amino acids. The CDR3 region is CASRPDNLYNSPLHF. CDR3 sequence (DNA): TGTGCCAGCAGGCCCGACAACCTCTATAATTCACCCCTCCACTTT.